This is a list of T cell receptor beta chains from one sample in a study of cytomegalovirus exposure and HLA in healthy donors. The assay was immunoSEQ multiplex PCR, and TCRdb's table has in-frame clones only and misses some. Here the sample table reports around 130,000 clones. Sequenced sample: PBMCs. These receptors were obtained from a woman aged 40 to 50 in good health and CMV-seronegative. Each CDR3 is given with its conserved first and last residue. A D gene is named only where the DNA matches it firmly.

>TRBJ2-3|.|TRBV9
CASSVETGYITDTQYF
TGTGCCAGCAGCGTAGAAACAGGGTATATCACAGATACGCAGTATTTT
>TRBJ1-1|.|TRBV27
CASSFQGSTEAFF
TGTGCCAGCAGTTTTCAGGGAAGCACTGAAGCTTTCTTT
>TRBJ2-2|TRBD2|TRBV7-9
CASRPASGGAGELFF
TGTGCCAGCAGACCCGCTAGCGGGGGTGCCGGGGAGCTGTTTTTT
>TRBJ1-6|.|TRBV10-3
CAISGTAGNREPLHF
TGTGCCATCAGCGGGACCGCGGGAAATCGGGAACCCCTCCACTTT
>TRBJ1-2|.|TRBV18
CASSPREGYTF
TGTGCCAGCTCCCCTAGGGAGGGCTACACCTTC
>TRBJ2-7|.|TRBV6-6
CASSYEEGRQTYEQYF
TGTGCCAGCAGTTACGAAGAGGGTCGGCAGACCTACGAGCAGTACTTC
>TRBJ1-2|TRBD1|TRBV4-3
CASSRQGNYGYTF
TGCGCCAGCAGTCGACAGGGCAACTATGGCTACACCTTC
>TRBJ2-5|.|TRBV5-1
CASSLLGGPGETQYF
TGCGCCAGCAGCTTGCTGGGGGGGCCGGGGGAGACCCAGTACTTC
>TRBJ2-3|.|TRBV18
CASSPPGRAGATQYF
TGTGCCAGCTCACCACCAGGCCGGGCAGGGGCTACGCAGTATTTT
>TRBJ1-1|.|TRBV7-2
CASRQRGGLGLWEAFF
TGTGCCAGCAGACAACGGGGGGGCCTCGGTCTGTGGGAAGCTTTCTTT
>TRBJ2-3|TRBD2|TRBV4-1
CASSQAAGGLQYF
TGCGCCAGCAGCCAAGCTGCGGGGGGGCTGCAGTATTTT
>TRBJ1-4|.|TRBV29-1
CSAILWEKLFF
TGCAGCGCCATACTTTGGGAAAAACTGTTTTTT
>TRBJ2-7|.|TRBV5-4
CASSLPGSSYEQYF
TGTGCCAGCAGCTTGCCGGGGAGCTCCTACGAGCAGTACTTC
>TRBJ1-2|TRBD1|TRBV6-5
CASRGTGYGYTF
TGTGCCAGCAGAGGGACAGGCTATGGCTACACCTTC
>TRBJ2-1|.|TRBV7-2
CASSMTSSSYNEQFF
TGTGCCAGCAGCATGACTAGTTCCTCCTACAATGAGCAGTTCTTC
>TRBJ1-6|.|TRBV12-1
CASRLYLSPLHF
TGTGCCAGCAGACTATACCTTTCACCCCTCCACTTT
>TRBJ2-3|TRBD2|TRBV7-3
CASTSGGTDTQYF
TGTGCCTCGACTAGCGGGGGAACAGATACGCAGTATTTT
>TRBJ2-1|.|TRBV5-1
CASSSGRSYNEQFF
TGCGCCAGCAGCTCCGGCAGGTCCTACAATGAGCAGTTCTTC
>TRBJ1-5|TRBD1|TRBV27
CASSPMDRAGSNQPQHF
TGTGCCAGCAGTCCAATGGACAGGGCGGGTAGCAATCAGCCCCAGCATTTT
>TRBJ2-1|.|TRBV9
CASSIRTTIGNEQFF
TGTGCCAGCAGCATCCGGACTACAATCGGGAATGAGCAGTTCTTC
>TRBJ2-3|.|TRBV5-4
CASSLTKLPDTQYF
TGTGCCAGCAGCTTGACTAAGCTCCCAGATACGCAGTATTTT
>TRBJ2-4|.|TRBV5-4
CASSLEGVASKNIQYF
TGTGCCAGCAGCTTAGAGGGGGTTGCATCCAAAAACATTCAGTACTTC
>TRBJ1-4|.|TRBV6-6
CASSYQTPKSEKLFF
TGTGCCAGCAGTTACCAGACACCTAAGAGTGAAAAACTGTTTTTT
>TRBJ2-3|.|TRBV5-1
CASSSEDNTQYF
TGCGCCAGCAGCTCCGAGGACAATACGCAGTATTTT
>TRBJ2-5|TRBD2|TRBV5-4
CAAVSRDGGEWETQYF
TGTGCTGCCGTGTCCCGTGATGGGGGGGAATGGGAGACCCAGTACTTC
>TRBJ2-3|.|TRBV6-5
CASSPNGNSADTQYF
TGTGCCAGCAGTCCCAACGGGAATTCGGCAGATACGCAGTATTTT
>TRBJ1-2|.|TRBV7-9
CASSLGTGINYGYTF
TGTGCCAGCAGCTTAGGGACGGGGATTAACTATGGCTACACCTTC
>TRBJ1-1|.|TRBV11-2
CASSSLRQGEAFF
TGTGCCAGCAGCTCCCTACGCCAGGGTGAAGCTTTCTTT
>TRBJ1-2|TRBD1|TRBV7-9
CASSLEQGLNYGYTF
TGTGCCAGCAGCTTAGAACAGGGGCTTAACTATGGCTACACCTTC
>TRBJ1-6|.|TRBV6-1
CASSENPGDPNSYNSPLHF
TGTGCCAGCAGTGAAAATCCCGGGGATCCGAACTCCTATAATTCACCCCTCCACTTT
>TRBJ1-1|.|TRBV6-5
CASLNGGNTEAFF
TGTGCCAGCCTTAACGGGGGTAACACTGAAGCTTTCTTT
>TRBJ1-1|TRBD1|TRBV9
CASSATRTGLNTEAFF
TGTGCCAGCAGCGCGACGCGGACAGGACTGAACACTGAAGCTTTCTTT
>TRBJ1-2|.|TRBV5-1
CASRTDSLYGYTF
TGCGCCAGCAGGACGGACAGCCTCTATGGCTACACCTTC
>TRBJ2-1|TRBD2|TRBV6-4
CASAASGGADEQFF
TGTGCCAGCGCGGCTAGCGGGGGAGCCGATGAGCAGTTCTTC
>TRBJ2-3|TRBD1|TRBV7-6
CASSLQDRGADTQYF
TGTGCCAGCAGCCTACAAGACAGGGGAGCCGATACGCAGTATTTT
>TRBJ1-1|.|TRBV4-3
CASSQGPGARPLNTEAFF
TGCGCCAGCAGCCAAGGTCCAGGGGCGAGACCTTTGAACACTGAAGCTTTCTTT
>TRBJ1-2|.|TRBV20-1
CSARSPGGYTF
TGCAGTGCTAGATCGCCGGGGGGCTACACCTTC
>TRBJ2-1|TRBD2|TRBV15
CATSRDPPGLAGQNEQFF
TGTGCCACCAGCAGAGATCCCCCGGGGCTAGCGGGGCAGAATGAGCAGTTCTTC
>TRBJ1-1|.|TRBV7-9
CASSTSQGEAFF
TGTGCCAGCAGCACCTCACAGGGTGAAGCTTTCTTT
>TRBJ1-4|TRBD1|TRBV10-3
CAISAGDSLFF
TGTGCCATCAGTGCTGGGGACAGCCTGTTTTTT
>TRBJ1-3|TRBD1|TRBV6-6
CASNPQGAGNTIYF
TGTGCCAGCAACCCACAGGGGGCTGGAAACACCATATATTTT
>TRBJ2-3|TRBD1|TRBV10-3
CATGPGTGTDTQYF
TGTGCCACCGGCCCCGGGACAGGCACAGATACGCAGTATTTT
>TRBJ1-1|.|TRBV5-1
CASSPGHSLNTEAFF
TGCGCCAGCAGCCCGGGACACTCTTTGAACACTGAAGCTTTCTTT
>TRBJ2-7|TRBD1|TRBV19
CASSKDRGYEQYF
TGTGCCAGTAGTAAAGACAGGGGCTACGAGCAGTACTTC
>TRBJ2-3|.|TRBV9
CASSVVDTTDTQYF
TGTGCCAGCAGCGTAGTTGACACCACAGATACGCAGTATTTT
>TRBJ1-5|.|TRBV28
CASSPRAGAFNQPQHF
TGTGCCAGCAGTCCCCGCGCAGGGGCATTCAATCAGCCCCAGCATTTT
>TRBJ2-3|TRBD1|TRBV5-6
CASSRLRQGAGGTDTQYF
TGTGCCAGCAGCCGACTCAGACAGGGGGCTGGAGGCACAGATACGCAGTATTTT
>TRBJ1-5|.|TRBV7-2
CASSLAAGQPQHF
TGTGCCAGCAGCTTAGCTGCAGGTCAGCCCCAGCATTTT
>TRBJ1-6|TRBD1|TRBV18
CASSPYRQGESPLHF
TGTGCCAGCTCACCATACAGACAGGGAGAGTCACCCCTCCACTTT
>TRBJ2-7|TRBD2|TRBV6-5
CASSWPGLVAYEQYF
TGTGCCAGCAGCTGGCCGGGACTAGTAGCCTACGAGCAGTACTTC
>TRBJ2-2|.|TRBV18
CASSPPEVNTGELFF
TGTGCCAGCTCACCCCCCGAGGTGAACACCGGGGAGCTGTTTTTT